The clone carrying this TCR beta chain was recorded once. The antigen remains undetermined. The V and J ends lost 5 bases and 6 bases, in that order; junction bases with no gene match: 7. The germline CDR1 and CDR2 sequences are MNHNS and SASEGT. This CDR3 contains 15 residues. About 490 nanograms of biopsy DNA per sample underwent TCRB immunosequencing. Sequencing was performed with immunoSEQ multiplex PCR; in TCRdb, only in-frame clones are kept and a portion is missing. This sample has 30,000 to 35,000 clones; just under 80% occur once, and the top ten carry around 19%. The record originates from a study of T cell repertoires in ileal Crohn's disease. Study-level background: Median disease duration was about 7.9 years; roughly 40% smoked at surgery.

Regarding the study as a whole: Endoscopic recurrence occurred in every patient whose clonality exceeded 26.8%. Compared with CD4 T cells, sorted CD8 cells carried more expanded clones.

This TCR came from an adult with Crohn's disease. This chain joins TRBV6-1 and TRBJ2-1; 10 nucleotides agree with TRBD1. Sample: ileal tissue. The CDR3 DNA reads TGTGCCAGCAGTCCCGGGACAGGGGTAGGCAATGAGCAGTTCTTC. It specifies CASSPGTGVGNEQFF.